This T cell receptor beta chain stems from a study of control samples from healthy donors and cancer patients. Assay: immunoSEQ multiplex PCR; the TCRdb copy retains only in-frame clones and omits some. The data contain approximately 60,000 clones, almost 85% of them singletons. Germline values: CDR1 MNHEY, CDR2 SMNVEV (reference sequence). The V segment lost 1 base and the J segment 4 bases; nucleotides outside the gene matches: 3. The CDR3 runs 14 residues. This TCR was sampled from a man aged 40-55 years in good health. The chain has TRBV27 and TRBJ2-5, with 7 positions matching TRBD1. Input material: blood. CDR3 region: CASSLLNRGETQYF. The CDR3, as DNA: TGTGCCAGCAGTTTATTAAACAGGGGAGAGACCCAGTACTTC.